This T cell receptor beta chain was profiled in a study of cytomegalovirus exposure and HLA in healthy donors. CDR1 and CDR2 (germline): SEHNR, FQNEAQ (reference sequence). Trimming shortened V by 5 bases and J by 9 bases, and 14 bases separated the two germline ends. There are 13 residues in the CDR3. Regarding this clone: Antigen unknown.

The PCR made use of 60 Vbeta and 13 Jbeta primers. Repertoires were generated with immunoSEQ multiplex PCR, while TCRdb's copy carries only in-frame clones and drops some. The table records approximately 220,000 clones, over 60% of them present only once. Whole-study results and caveats: In vitro assays verified that three CMV-associated chains recognized CMV antigens specifically. Earlier findings revealed that most TCR beta V segments proved productive either about 87% or about 30% of the time.

The TCR originated in a man younger than 30 in good health and CMV-seronegative. The chain links TRBV7-9 to TRBJ1-5; the D gene is possibly TRBD1 (5 bases). The sample consisted of PBMCs. As DNA, the CDR3 is TGTGCCAGCAGCCTGACAGCACAAGGGCCCCAGCATTTT. It codes for CASSLTAQGPQHF.